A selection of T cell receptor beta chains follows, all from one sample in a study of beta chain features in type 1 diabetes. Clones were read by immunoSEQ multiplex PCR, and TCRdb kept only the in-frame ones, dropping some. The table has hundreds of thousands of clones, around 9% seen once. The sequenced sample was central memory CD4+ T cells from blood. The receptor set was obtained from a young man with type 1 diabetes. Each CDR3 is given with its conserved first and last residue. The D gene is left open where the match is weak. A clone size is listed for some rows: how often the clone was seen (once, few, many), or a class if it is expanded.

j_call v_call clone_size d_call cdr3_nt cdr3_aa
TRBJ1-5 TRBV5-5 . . TGTGCCAGCAGCCCGGACGGGTTCAATCAGCCCCAGCATTTT CASSPDGFNQPQHF
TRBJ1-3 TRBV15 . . TGTGCCACCAGCAGGGACACTGGAAACACCATATATTTT CATSRDTGNTIYF
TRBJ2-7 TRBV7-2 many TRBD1 TGTGCCAGCAGCGTGACCGACAGGGGGGTCTACGAGCAGTACTTC CASSVTDRGVYEQYF
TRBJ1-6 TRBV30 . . TGTGCCTGGAGTCCCGTCGCCAATTCACCCCTCCACTTT CAWSPVANSPLHF
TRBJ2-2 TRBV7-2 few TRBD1 TGTGCCAGCAGTTTTAACAGGGGCCCCTATTACACCGGGGAGCTGTTTTTT CASSFNRGPYYTGELFF
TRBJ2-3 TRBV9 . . TGTGCCAGCAGCCCCCCTGCGGGGCGGAGCACAGATACGCAGTATTTT CASSPPAGRSTDTQYF
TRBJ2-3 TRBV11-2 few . TGTGCCAGCAGCTTAGAGGCCTTTAGCACAGATACGCAGTATTTT CASSLEAFSTDTQYF
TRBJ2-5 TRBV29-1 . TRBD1 TGCAGCGGTTACAGGGGGGAGACCCAGTACTTC CSGYRGETQYF
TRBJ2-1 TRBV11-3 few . TGTGCCAGCAGCTTAGCACAGGGTAGGGACAATGAGCAGTTCTTC CASSLAQGRDNEQFF
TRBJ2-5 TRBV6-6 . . TGTGCCAGCAGTAAGCTGAGGGAGACCCAGTACTTC CASSKLRETQYF
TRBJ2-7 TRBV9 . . TGTGCCAGCAGCGTAGTTGGCGGAGAAGGCGAGCAGTACTTC CASSVVGGEGEQYF
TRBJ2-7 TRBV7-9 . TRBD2 TGTGCCAGCAGCTTATCGACTAGCGGGGGGGACGAGCAGTACTTC CASSLSTSGGDEQYF
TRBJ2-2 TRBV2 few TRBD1 TGTGCCAGTCAAGACAGGGTGGGAACCGGGGAGCTGTTTTTT CASQDRVGTGELFF
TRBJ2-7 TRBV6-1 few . TGTGCCAGCAGTGGCGTGGGGGCTAGGGAAGACGAGCAGTACTTC CASSGVGAREDEQYF
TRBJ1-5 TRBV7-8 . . TGTGCCAGCAGCTTATCTTCGGTAAATAATCAGCCCCAGCATTTT CASSLSSVNNQPQHF
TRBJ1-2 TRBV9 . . TGTGCCAGCAGCGTCCAGGACAGACCCTATGGCTACACCTTC CASSVQDRPYGYTF
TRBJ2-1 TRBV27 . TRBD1 TGTGCCAGCAGATCCCAGGGACAGGGTACCTACAATGAGCAGTTCTTC CASRSQGQGTYNEQFF
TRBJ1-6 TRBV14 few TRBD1 TGTGCCAGCAGTCAGGGGGGGAACTATAATTCACCCCTCCACTTT CASSQGGNYNSPLHF
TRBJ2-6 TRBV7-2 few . TGTGCCAGCAGTCGGACGGCTGGGGCCAACGTCCTGACTTTC CASSRTAGANVLTF
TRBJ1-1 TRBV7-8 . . TGTGCCAGCAGCCCTGTCTTCGGGGCGAACACTGAAGCTTTCTTT CASSPVFGANTEAFF
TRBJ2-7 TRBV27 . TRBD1 TGTGCCAGCAGGGCCTTACCGGGACAGGAGTCCTACGAGCAGTACTTC CASRALPGQESYEQYF
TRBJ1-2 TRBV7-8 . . TGTGCCAGCAGCCCGGATGAGGGGGACTATGGCTACACCTTC CASSPDEGDYGYTF
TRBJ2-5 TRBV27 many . TGTGCCAGCAGTTCAGGCCGCGAGGTTGAGACCCAGTACTTC CASSSGREVETQYF
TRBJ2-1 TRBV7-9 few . TGCGCCAGCAGCCAATCGGGCGGAAGGGGCTACCATGAGCAGTTCTTC CASSQSGGRGYHEQFF
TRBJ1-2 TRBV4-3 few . TGCGCCAGCAGCCAAGATGGGGGGGCCGCTAACTATGGCTACACCTTC CASSQDGGAANYGYTF
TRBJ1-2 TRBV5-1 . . TGCGCCAGCAGTCCCACGCAGGGCGCTAACTATGGCTACACCTTC CASSPTQGANYGYTF
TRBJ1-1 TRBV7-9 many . TGTGCCAGCAGCTCCTGGGGGGAGAACACTGAAGCTTTCTTT CASSSWGENTEAFF
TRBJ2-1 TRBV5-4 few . TGTGCCAGCAGGCTGGATAGTTACAATGAGCAGTTCTTC CASRLDSYNEQFF
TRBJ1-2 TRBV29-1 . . TGCAGCGTACATTCAGGGACCACTACCTTC CSVHSGTTTF
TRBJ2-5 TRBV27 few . TGTGCCAGCAGTTTAGGACGGGGGCGCCAAGAGACCCAGTACTTC CASSLGRGRQETQYF
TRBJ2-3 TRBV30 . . TGTGCCTGGAGTCCCATGGGCACAGATACGCAGTATTTT CAWSPMGTDTQYF
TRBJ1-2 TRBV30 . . TGTGCCTGGAGTGGAGGGGGGGAGGCTGGCTACACCTTC CAWSGGGEAGYTF
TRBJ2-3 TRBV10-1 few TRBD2 TGCGCCAGCGCCCTAGCGGGGGCAGATACGCAGTATTTT CASALAGADTQYF
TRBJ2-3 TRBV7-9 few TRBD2 TGTGCCAGCAGCTTAGGACTAGCGGGGGAGAGAGATACGCAGTATTTT CASSLGLAGERDTQYF
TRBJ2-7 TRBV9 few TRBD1 TGTGCCAGCAGCGTATCCGGGACAGGGGTTCCCTACGAGCAGTACTTC CASSVSGTGVPYEQYF
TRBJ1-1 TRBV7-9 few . TGTGCCAGCAGCTTAGTGTCTCAGGGGTACACTGAAGCTTTCTTT CASSLVSQGYTEAFF
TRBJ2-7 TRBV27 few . TGTGCCAGCAGTTTAAAGGTTCAGGGCTACGAGCAGTACTTC CASSLKVQGYEQYF
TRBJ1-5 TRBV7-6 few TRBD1 TGTGCCAGCAGCCCCCGGACAGGGGGCGGTCAGCCCCAGCATTTT CASSPRTGGGQPQHF
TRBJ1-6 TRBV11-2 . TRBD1 TGTGCCAGCAGCTTAGTGGGACAGGCCAATTCACCCCTCCACTTT CASSLVGQANSPLHF
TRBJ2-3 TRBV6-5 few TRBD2 TGTGCCAGCAGTTACGCAGCGGGGACAGATACGCAGTATTTT CASSYAAGTDTQYF
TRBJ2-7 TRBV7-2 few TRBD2 TGTGCCAGCAGGCGGGGGGACGGTCTCGAGCAGTACTTC CASRRGDGLEQYF
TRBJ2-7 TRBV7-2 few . TGTGCCAGCAGCTTAGGAGGAGGGTCCGGCGAGCAGTACTTC CASSLGGGSGEQYF
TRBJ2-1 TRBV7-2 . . TGTGCCAGCAGCTTAGTAGGCGGTGAGCAGTTCTTC CASSLVGGEQFF
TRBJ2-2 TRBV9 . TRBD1 TGTGCCAGCAGGCTGGGACAGGGGAGAGGGGAGCTGTTTTTT CASRLGQGRGELFF
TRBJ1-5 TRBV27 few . TGTGCCAGCAGTTCGGTTAGGAATTATGGCCTCGCGGGGGATCAGCCCCAGCATTTT CASSSVRNYGLAGDQPQHF
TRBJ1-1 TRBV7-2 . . TGTGCCAGCAGTCGACAGGTAGACACTGAAGCTTTCTTT CASSRQVDTEAFF
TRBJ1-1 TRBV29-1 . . TGCAGCGTTGAAGTAAGCAGGACCAGAGGGAACACTGAAGCTTTCTTT CSVEVSRTRGNTEAFF
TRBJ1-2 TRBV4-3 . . TGCGCCAGCAGCCAAGGGGCGGGAGGCTACGGCTACACCTTC CASSQGAGGYGYTF
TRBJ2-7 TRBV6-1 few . TGTGCCAGCAGTCGGAACGGTGGTTACGAGCAGTACTTC CASSRNGGYEQYF
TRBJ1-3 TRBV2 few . TGTGCCAGCAGTGAAATGGGGGACACCATATATTTT CASSEMGDTIYF
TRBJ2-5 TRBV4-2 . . TGTGCCAGCAGCCAAGGTTTGGGGGCCCAAGAGACCCAGTACTTC CASSQGLGAQETQYF
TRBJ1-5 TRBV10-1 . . TGCGCCGTCCGGGGAGCGGCTAGCAATCAGCCCCAGCATTTT CAVRGAASNQPQHF
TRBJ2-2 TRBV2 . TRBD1 TGTGCCAGCAGTGTCTCGGGACAGGGTGGTGCCACCGGGGAGCTGTTTTTT CASSVSGQGGATGELFF
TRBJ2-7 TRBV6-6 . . TGTGCCAGCAGTTTCGCCGGATCCTACGAGCAGTACTTC CASSFAGSYEQYF